This T cell receptor beta chain was identified in a study of identical twins (dated by TCRdb to 2016 to 2018). The study in broad terms: The study deep-sequenced TCR alpha and beta repertoires from monozygotic twins, unrelated adults of various ages and cord blood to test whether fetal clonotypes persist. Replicate twin experiments were performed at different times using different library preparation protocols to rule out contamination. General conclusions and limits of the study: Out-of-frame TCR alpha sharing in monozygotic twins was systematically underestimated by recombination models, whereas sharing between unrelated individuals was in agreement with the recombination models. Abundant cord blood beta clonotypes had fewer insertions, young adult naive repertoires showed a similar but weaker trend, and memory repertoires showed no such trend. Invariant T cells such as MAIT and iNKT could partly confound zero-insertion analyses, although diverse VJ usage argued against such confounding for most clonotypes. Because the same donors could not be followed over many years, conclusions were based on cross-sectional statistical analysis. Compared with coincidental sharing between unrelated individuals, out-of-frame TCR alpha sequences shared between twins had an excess of sequences with low generation probability. A weaker excess of twin sharing was found in beta out-of-frame sequences because the signal-to-noise ratio was lowered by fewer shared sequences.

This clonotype was picked up many times. Its target antigen remains unknown. No much larger clonotype is one base removed from it; base qualities were not supplied. The CDR3 runs 15 amino acids, cysteine and phenylalanine included. Solely the CDR3 DNA is kept, with 45 bases framed from the first base. V was cut back by 0 bases and J by 7 bases, leaving a gap of 17 bases between them. Taken from the germline V gene, the CDR1 and CDR2 loops are SGDLS and YYNGEE. The protocol used for the library was 5' RACE. The run used an Illumina HiSeq 2000. Template switching introduced a universal primer binding site; the final cDNA contained a unique molecular identifier, enabling accurate counting of TCR cDNA molecules. Specific primers in the conserved constant-segment region were used to synthesize first-strand cDNA for the TCR alpha and beta chains. To control for contamination, each cDNA library was double barcoded with a SMART-Mk sample barcode plus Illumina barcodes. Two successive PCR steps introduced TruSeq adapter sequences along with Illumina sample barcodes. The Illumina HiSeq platform was used with custom primers to sequence TCR alpha and beta cDNA libraries. The study's processing was this. MiGEC was used to process raw reads and extract unique molecular identifiers, and MiXCR was used to find CDR3 positions. Recombination models were inferred per individual with the repgenHMM and IGoR tools using an EM algorithm. The tcR package in R was used for shared clonotype analysis, with sharing normalized by the product of cloneset sizes. To study raw recombination free of thymic and clonal selection effects, out-of-frame nonproductive sequences were analyzed. The public reads were reprocessed in TCRdb via fastp at Q25 and MiXCR, keeping in-frame beta chains. Rows with a matching CDR3 protein are joined into one entry that keeps the most common DNA and genes. TCRdb assigned the V and J calls; the authors' analysis was not used. The sample table shows fewer than 650,000 distinct CDR3 sequences, and 7.1% are seen once. The ten largest account for around 1.6% of the sample.

Every donor in the study was a healthy Caucasian. The twin cohort comprised three pairs of female monozygotic twins, all aged about 18 to 29 years. Peripheral blood mononuclear cells were the source from which RNA for the TCR libraries was isolated. The sample was also linked to a second study, of yellow fever vaccine responses in identical twins. The second source states: According to the authors, the vaccine-induced T cell response in identical twins seemed to be partly convergent and partly specific to each individual. In the study, vaccine-responding T cell clones were precisely tracked in identical twins.

The receptor comes from a woman aged 18-30 years in good health. The material sequenced was PBMCs. The chain joins TRBV9 to TRBJ2-7, with no confidently assigned D gene. The CDR3 has the sequence CASSVDELPLGEQYF. The DNA reads as follows: TGTGCCAGCAGCGTAGATGAGTTGCCCTTAGGGGAGCAGTACTTC. The variable domain in full, with residues beyond the CDR3 obtained from the reference TRBV9 and TRBJ2-7 genes, is DSGVTQTPKHLITATGQRVTLRCSPRSGDLSVYWYQQSLDQGLQFLIQYYNGEERAKGNILERFSAQQFPDLHSELNLSSLELGDSALYFCASSVDELPLGEQYFGPGTRLTVT.